This T cell receptor beta chain originates from a study of blood T cell repertoires in COVID-19. Whole-study context: Samples taken during acute and convalescent COVID-19 were collected in the United States, Italy and Spain. In each case, the material was cDNA or gDNA derived from T cells, B-cell-depleted T cells, or PBMCs.

Per the original data handling: How many nucleated cells were present was estimated from reference gene primer amplification. The repertoire was sequenced with immunoSEQ multiplex PCR; TCRdb's copy has only in-frame clones and lacks some. V, J and clone size derive from that table, while D and trimming were established from the DNA sequence. This table holds about 130,000 clones, roughly three quarters found once. V lost 7 bases to trimming and J lost 7 bases, with 16 bases between them. Germline CDR1 MNHEY, CDR2 SVGAGI. This CDR3 contains 13 residues. The chain employs TRBV6-5 and TRBJ2-5; a weak D match, TRBD1 (7 bases). Specimen: peripheral blood. This TCR was recovered from an elderly man with acute or convalescent COVID-19. CDR3 DNA: TGTGCCAGCAAGCGGAGGGGGCGCGTGACCCAGTACTTC. It is translated as CASKRRGRVTQYF.